What follows are 4 T cell receptor beta chains derived from one specimen sequenced in a study of CD8+ T cells in alopecia areata. cDNA reverse transcribed from extracted RNA served as the sequencing template. Profiled with immunoSEQ multiplex PCR; TCRdb holds only in-frame clones, not every one. Here the sample spans approximately 29,000 clones, over 60% being singletons. Input material: NKG2D-low CD8+ T cells sorted from blood. The receptors here all came from a human donor with alopecia areata.

This chain's CDR3 is CASSSGTRAGEQYF. The CDR3 nucleotides are TGTGCCAGCAGTTCCGGCACCAGGGCTGGAGAGCAGTACTTC. The chain carries TRBV27 and TRBJ2-7, with D perhaps matching TRBD1 (5 bases). There are 14 residues in the CDR3. V was pared by 4 bases and J by 7 bases, with 17 bases between. CDR1 is MNHEY and CDR2 is SMNVEV in the germline V gene (reference sequence).

Of note for this clone: The likely explanation is a read error, given a far larger clone one base away. Different DNA sequences within this sample yield the same CDR3. This sequence joins TRBV5-4 and TRBJ2-4; perhaps TRBD2 as D (5 bases). V was cut by 4 bases and J by 8 bases, with 16 bases left in between. CDR3 length: 14 amino acids. Germline assignment: CDR1 SGHNT and CDR2 YYREEE (reference sequence). CDR3 bases: TGTGCCAGCAGCCAAGATCGATCCGGGGACATTCAGTACTTC. Its translation is CASSQDRSGDIQYF.

This rearrangement joins TRBV6-1 to TRBJ2-6; maybe TRBD1 (6 bases). CDR3 size: 15 residues. CDR1 and CDR2 (germline): MNHNS, SASEGT. V lost 2 bases and J 2 bases, leaving 7 bases between the germline ends. The CDR3 nucleotides are TGTGCCAGCAGTGAAAAGGGGGCTGGGGCCAACGTCCTGACTTTC. Translated: CASSEKGAGANVLTF.

CDR3 sequence (DNA): TGTGCCAGCACCTTACAGGGAGACGGGGAGACCCAGTACTTC. Encoded protein: CASTLQGDGETQYF. V gene TRBV6-5 combines with J gene TRBJ2-5, with D perhaps TRBD1 (6 bases). The V and J ends lost 7 bases and 5 bases respectively, with 17 bases between them. Germline lookup yields CDR1 MNHEY and CDR2 SVGAGI. CDR3 length equals 14 residues.